This T cell receptor (beta chain) was documented in a study of blood T cell repertoires in COVID-19 (dated by TCRdb to about 2020). Study-wide context: Samples from collaborators originated in the United States, Italy and Spain and spanned both the acute and convalescent phases of COVID-19. Where HLA class I and class II types were available, the types were taken from metadata supplied by the sample provider, not from assay-based typing. The repertoires were released in a freely available public database intended as a resource for research on the immune response to SARS-CoV-2. The dataset comprised deeply sampled blood TCRbeta repertoires from subjects exposed to, actively infected with, or recovered from COVID-19. A de-identified subject ID, COVID-19 status, age in years and sex were almost always included in the sample metadata. The samples were drawn from the first 160 participants of the ongoing ImmuneRACE study and from some 1,300 subjects provided by 6 global collaborators. The prospective study material was composed of cDNA or gDNA derived from T cells, B-cell-depleted T cells, or PBMCs.

Enrolling through a virtual design, the prospective study's participants ranged in age from roughly 18 to 100 years and lived across roughly 24 United States geographic areas. In the prospective study, participants were assigned to cohorts based on the clinical history participants reported in a screening survey and a study questionnaire. ImmuneRACE Cohort 3 recovered participants were defined by two consecutive negative NP/OP PCR tests, healthcare professional clearance, or symptom resolution. In the prospective study, mobile phlebotomists collected whole blood, serum and a nasopharyngeal or oropharyngeal swab from each participant. Prospective study participants could optionally give additional blood draws and questionnaires over an approximately 2-month period. Blood samples from the prospective study were shipped frozen or at room temperature prior to DNA extraction. The germline V gene yields SGHRS for CDR1 and YFSETQ for CDR2. V is pared back by 6 bases and J by 0 bases, with 12 bases lying between the germline termini. Measured from the cysteine to the phenylalanine, the CDR3 is 15 residues long. The kept DNA is CDR3 alone, 45 bases in frame from the first base.

The immunoSEQ Assay, a bias-controlled multiplex PCR, was used to amplify TCRbeta CDR3 regions from genomic DNA. The source study handled its data this way. The number of nucleated cells in each sample was estimated by amplification of reference gene primers within the assay. To quantify the absolute abundance of each unique TCRbeta CDR3 rearrangement, sequence reads were collapsed and filtered. For each sample, productive Simpson clonality was calculated as the square root of Simpson's diversity index across productive rearrangements. The table comes from immuneACCESS by way of TCRdb, which keeps in-frame sequences with V and J called. Part of the clones is missing from these tables; in studies checked, under half for an unresolved V gene and the rest for unknown reasons. V and J calls and clone size are those listed in that table; D and trimming were worked out from the DNA. The sample includes about 270,000 clones, with around 87% observed a single time. The ten largest clones represent 2% to 3% of the sample.

This clone appeared a single time. What this receptor recognizes is not known. Per-base quality was not reported, and no clone a single base away is much larger than it. What the authors observed across the whole study: The amount of clinical and demographic metadata varied by source and participant and was provided uncurated.

The receptor comes from a woman aged 18-30 years who had recovered from COVID-19. The chain is made from TRBV5-1 and TRBJ2-2; too little of a D gene remains to name it. What was sequenced was PBMCs or T cells enriched from blood (not recorded which). The CDR3 protein is CASNSGQANTGELFF. The nucleotides are TGCGCCAGCAACAGTGGCCAGGCGAACACCGGGGAGCTGTTTTTT.